This is a list of T cell receptor beta chains from one sample in a study of radiotherapy plus CTLA-4 blockade in lung cancer. Produced via immunoSEQ multiplex PCR; TCRdb's table is partial and in-frame only. Of some 74,000 clones detected, roughly 75% appear once; the ten largest clones hold roughly 7%. Here the sequenced sample was peripheral blood, taken from a patient treated with radiotherapy plus ipilimumab. The receptors were sampled from a human donor with non-small cell lung cancer who had a complete response to radiotherapy plus ipilimumab. The CDR3 runs from the conserved cysteine through the conserved F or W. The D gene is left open where the match is weak. The size of a clone is reported for some rows only, either as once, few or many, or as a class for expanded clones.

clone_size: once
j_call: TRBJ2-1
v_call: TRBV5-1
d_call: .
cdr3_nt: TGCGCCAGCAGCTTGGATAGGTTCCTTGGGGTCAATGAGCAGTTCTTC
cdr3_aa: CASSLDRFLGVNEQFF

clone_size: .
j_call: TRBJ2-1
v_call: TRBV7-9
d_call: TRBD1
cdr3_nt: TGTGCCAGCAGTCCCGGACAGGGCCTTACAGGAGAGCAGTTCTTC
cdr3_aa: CASSPGQGLTGEQFF

clone_size: few
j_call: TRBJ2-7
v_call: TRBV7-8
d_call: .
cdr3_nt: TGTGCCAGCAGCTTAGGGGGGACGGCAACCAAGCAGTACTTC
cdr3_aa: CASSLGGTATKQYF

clone_size: once
j_call: TRBJ2-1
v_call: TRBV5-6
d_call: TRBD2
cdr3_nt: TGTGCCAGCAGCTTCCGGATTCTAGCGGGGGGTGGTGAGCAGTTCTTC
cdr3_aa: CASSFRILAGGGEQFF

clone_size: .
j_call: TRBJ2-2
v_call: TRBV18
d_call: .
cdr3_nt: TGTGCCAGCTCGGTCACGGGACACCTGGGCACCGGGGAGCTGTTTTTT
cdr3_aa: CASSVTGHLGTGELFF

clone_size: .
j_call: TRBJ2-2
v_call: TRBV7-7
d_call: TRBD1
cdr3_nt: TGTGCTAGCAGCTTAGCAGGGGGCTCGAACACCGGGGAGCTGTTTTTT
cdr3_aa: CASSLAGGSNTGELFF

clone_size: .
j_call: TRBJ2-1
v_call: TRBV5-4
d_call: TRBD2
cdr3_nt: TGTGCCAGCAGCCCCGGGACTAGCGGGAGAGGCCTTGGTGAGCAGTTCTTC
cdr3_aa: CASSPGTSGRGLGEQFF

clone_size: .
j_call: TRBJ2-5
v_call: TRBV6-1
d_call: .
cdr3_nt: TGTGCCAGCAGTGTGCCGGTTGGGGAGACCCAGTACTTC
cdr3_aa: CASSVPVGETQYF

clone_size: .
j_call: TRBJ1-5
v_call: TRBV27
d_call: .
cdr3_nt: TGTGCCAGCAGTTTAACCCGGCATCAGCCCCAGCATTTT
cdr3_aa: CASSLTRHQPQHF

clone_size: .
j_call: TRBJ1-5
v_call: TRBV6-5
d_call: .
cdr3_nt: TGTGCCAGCAGTTATCAGGGTGATCAGCCCCAGCATTTT
cdr3_aa: CASSYQGDQPQHF

clone_size: .
j_call: TRBJ2-7
v_call: TRBV10-3
d_call: .
cdr3_nt: TGTGCCATCAGTGAGTCTGGTGGAGGCAGGGGAACATACGAGCAGTACTTC
cdr3_aa: CAISESGGGRGTYEQYF

clone_size: few
j_call: TRBJ1-1
v_call: TRBV7-8
d_call: .
cdr3_nt: TGTGCCAGCAGCCCAGAGCCGGGGCCAGCGTGGAGCACTGAAGCTTTCTTT
cdr3_aa: CASSPEPGPAWSTEAFF

clone_size: .
j_call: TRBJ2-3
v_call: TRBV10-1
d_call: TRBD2
cdr3_nt: TGCGCCAGCAGTGCTGAGGCGGCGGGGGGCCGAAATACGCAGTATTTT
cdr3_aa: CASSAEAAGGRNTQYF

clone_size: .
j_call: TRBJ1-4
v_call: TRBV30
d_call: .
cdr3_nt: TGTGCCTGGAATGGGGGGACTAATGAAAAACTGTTTTTT
cdr3_aa: CAWNGGTNEKLFF

clone_size: few
j_call: TRBJ2-3
v_call: TRBV12-5
d_call: TRBD1
cdr3_nt: TGTGCTAGTGGGGGGACAGGAACAGATACGCAGTATTTT
cdr3_aa: CASGGTGTDTQYF

clone_size: .
j_call: TRBJ2-4
v_call: TRBV5-1
d_call: TRBD2
cdr3_nt: TGCGCCAGCAGCTTCCTGGTCTCTGGGACTAGCGCCAAAAACATTCAGTACTTC
cdr3_aa: CASSFLVSGTSAKNIQYF

clone_size: .
j_call: TRBJ2-2
v_call: TRBV11-3
d_call: .
cdr3_nt: TGTGCCAGCAGCTCACAAGGGAGTGGCTACCGAGGTACCGGGGAGCTGTTTTTT
cdr3_aa: CASSSQGSGYRGTGELFF

clone_size: few
j_call: TRBJ1-1
v_call: TRBV7-9
d_call: .
cdr3_nt: TGTGCCAGCAGCTCCTTCACGGGGACTGAAGCTTTCTTT
cdr3_aa: CASSSFTGTEAFF

clone_size: .
j_call: TRBJ1-1
v_call: TRBV7-9
d_call: TRBD1
cdr3_nt: TGTGCCAGCAGCATTGGACAGGGGGCGCGTCTGGACACTGAAGCTTTCTTT
cdr3_aa: CASSIGQGARLDTEAFF

clone_size: .
j_call: TRBJ1-2
v_call: TRBV5-8
d_call: .
cdr3_nt: TGTGCCAGCAGACCTATGGGAGGCAGAGATGGCTACACCTTC
cdr3_aa: CASRPMGGRDGYTF